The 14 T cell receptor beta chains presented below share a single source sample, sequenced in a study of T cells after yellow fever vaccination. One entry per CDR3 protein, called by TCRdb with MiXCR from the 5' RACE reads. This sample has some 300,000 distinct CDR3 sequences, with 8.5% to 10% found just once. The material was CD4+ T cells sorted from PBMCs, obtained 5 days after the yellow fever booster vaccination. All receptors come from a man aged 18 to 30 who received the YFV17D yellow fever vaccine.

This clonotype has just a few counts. The CDR3 DNA is TGTGCCAGCAGTTTGCGGGGGGCGCAAGAGACCCAGTACTTC. It translates to CASSLRGAQETQYF. The J gene is TRBJ2-5, the V gene TRBV12-3 or TRBV12-4; 8 bases agree with TRBD2. The V segment lost 3 bases and the J segment 2 bases; nucleotides outside the gene matches: 2. The CDR3 runs 14 residues.

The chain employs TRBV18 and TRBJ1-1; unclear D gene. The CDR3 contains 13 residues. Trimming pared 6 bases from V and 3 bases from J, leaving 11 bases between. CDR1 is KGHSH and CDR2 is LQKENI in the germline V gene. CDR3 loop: CASSSRADTEAFF. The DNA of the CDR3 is TGTGCCAGCTCGTCAAGGGCGGACACTGAAGCTTTCTTT.

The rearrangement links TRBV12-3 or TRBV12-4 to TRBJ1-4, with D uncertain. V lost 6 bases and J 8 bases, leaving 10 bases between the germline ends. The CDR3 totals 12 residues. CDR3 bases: TGTGCCAGCAGGCGGGAAAGGGAAAAACTGTTTTTT. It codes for CASRREREKLFF.

The CDR3 DNA reads as TGTGCCAGCAGTTCCGGGACCCCGGAGACCCAGTACTTC. The encoded protein is CASSSGTPETQYF. The chain uses TRBV28 and TRBJ2-5, with D tentatively TRBD1 or TRBD2 (5 bases each). The germline gives CDR1 MDHEN, CDR2 SYDVKM. This CDR3 is built from 13 residues. V lost 4 bases and J 5 bases, leaving 11 bases between the germline ends.

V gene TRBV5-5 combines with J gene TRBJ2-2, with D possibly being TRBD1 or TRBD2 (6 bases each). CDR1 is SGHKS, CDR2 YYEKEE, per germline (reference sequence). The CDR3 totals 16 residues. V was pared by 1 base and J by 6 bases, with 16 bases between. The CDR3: CASSLNGGWSAGELFF. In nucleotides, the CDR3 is TGTGCCAGCAGCTTGAACGGGGGCTGGTCGGCCGGGGAGCTGTTTTTT.

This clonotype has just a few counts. The CDR3 reads CATSSHRGALGYGYTF. The CDR3 bases are TGTGCCACCAGCAGTCATCGGGGGGCGTTGGGCTATGGCTACACCTTC. This chain links TRBV15 with TRBJ1-2; TRBD1 is a possible D gene (6 bases). V was clipped by 3 bases and J by 4 bases, with 18 bases between them. Germline-derived CDR1 and CDR2 are LNHNV and YYDKDF (reference sequence). The CDR3 runs 16 residues.

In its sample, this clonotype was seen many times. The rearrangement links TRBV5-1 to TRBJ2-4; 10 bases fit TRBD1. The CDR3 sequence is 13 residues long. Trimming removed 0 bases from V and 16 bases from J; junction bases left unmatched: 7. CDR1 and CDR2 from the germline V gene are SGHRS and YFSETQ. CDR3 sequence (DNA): TGCGCCAGCAGCTTGGACCCGGGACAGGGGTCATACTTC. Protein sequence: CASSLDPGQGSYF.

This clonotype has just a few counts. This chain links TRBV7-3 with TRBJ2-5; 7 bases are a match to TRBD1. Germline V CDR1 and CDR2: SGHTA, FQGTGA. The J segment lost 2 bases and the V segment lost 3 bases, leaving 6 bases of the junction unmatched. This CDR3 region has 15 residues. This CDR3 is CASSLRQGPQETQYF. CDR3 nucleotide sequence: TGTGCCAGCAGCTTGAGACAGGGACCACAAGAGACCCAGTACTTC.

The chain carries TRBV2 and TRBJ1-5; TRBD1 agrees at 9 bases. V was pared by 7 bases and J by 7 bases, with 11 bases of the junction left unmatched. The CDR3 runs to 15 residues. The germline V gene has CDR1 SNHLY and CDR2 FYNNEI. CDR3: CASKQGTGRGQPQHF. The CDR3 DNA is TGTGCCAGCAAACAAGGGACAGGGAGAGGCCAGCCCCAGCATTTT.

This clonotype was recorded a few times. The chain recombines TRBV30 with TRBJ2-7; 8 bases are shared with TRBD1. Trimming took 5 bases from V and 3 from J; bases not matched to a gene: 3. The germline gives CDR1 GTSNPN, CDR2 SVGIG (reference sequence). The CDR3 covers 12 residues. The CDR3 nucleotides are TGTGCCTGGGATACAGGGGGCTACGAGCAGTACTTC. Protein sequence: CAWDTGGYEQYF.

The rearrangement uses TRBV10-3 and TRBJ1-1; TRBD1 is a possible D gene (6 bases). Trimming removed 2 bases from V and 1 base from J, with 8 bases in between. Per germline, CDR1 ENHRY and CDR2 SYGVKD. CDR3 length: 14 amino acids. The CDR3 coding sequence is TGTGCCATCAGTGAGCGGGGGCGGAACACTGAAGCTTTCTTT. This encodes CAISERGRNTEAFF.

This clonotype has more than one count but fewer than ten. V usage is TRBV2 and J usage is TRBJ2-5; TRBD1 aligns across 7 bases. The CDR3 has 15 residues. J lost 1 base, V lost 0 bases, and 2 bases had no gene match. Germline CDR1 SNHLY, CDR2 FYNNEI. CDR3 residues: CASSEAGQTQETQYF. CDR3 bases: TGTGCCAGCAGTGAAGCGGGACAGACCCAAGAGACCCAGTACTTC. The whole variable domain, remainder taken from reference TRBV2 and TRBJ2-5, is EPEVTQTPSHQVTQMGQEVILRCVPISNHLYFYWYRQILGQKVEFLVSFYNNEISEKSEIFDDQFSVERPDGSNFTLKIRSTKLEDSAMYFCASSEAGQTQETQYFGPGTRLLVL.

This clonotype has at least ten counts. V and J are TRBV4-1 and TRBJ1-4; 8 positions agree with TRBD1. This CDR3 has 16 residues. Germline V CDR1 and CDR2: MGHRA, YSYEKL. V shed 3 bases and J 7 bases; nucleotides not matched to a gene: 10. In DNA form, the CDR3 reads TGCGCCAGCAGCCACCTTCTGGACAGGGCCGGTGAAAAACTGTTTTTT. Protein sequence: CASSHLLDRAGEKLFF.

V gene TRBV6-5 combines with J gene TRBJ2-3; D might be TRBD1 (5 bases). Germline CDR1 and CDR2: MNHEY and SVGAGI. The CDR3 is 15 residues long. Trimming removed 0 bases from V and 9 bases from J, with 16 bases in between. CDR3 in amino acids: CASSYSRDRKGTQYF. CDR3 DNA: TGTGCCAGCAGTTACTCGAGAGACAGAAAGGGAACGCAGTATTTT.